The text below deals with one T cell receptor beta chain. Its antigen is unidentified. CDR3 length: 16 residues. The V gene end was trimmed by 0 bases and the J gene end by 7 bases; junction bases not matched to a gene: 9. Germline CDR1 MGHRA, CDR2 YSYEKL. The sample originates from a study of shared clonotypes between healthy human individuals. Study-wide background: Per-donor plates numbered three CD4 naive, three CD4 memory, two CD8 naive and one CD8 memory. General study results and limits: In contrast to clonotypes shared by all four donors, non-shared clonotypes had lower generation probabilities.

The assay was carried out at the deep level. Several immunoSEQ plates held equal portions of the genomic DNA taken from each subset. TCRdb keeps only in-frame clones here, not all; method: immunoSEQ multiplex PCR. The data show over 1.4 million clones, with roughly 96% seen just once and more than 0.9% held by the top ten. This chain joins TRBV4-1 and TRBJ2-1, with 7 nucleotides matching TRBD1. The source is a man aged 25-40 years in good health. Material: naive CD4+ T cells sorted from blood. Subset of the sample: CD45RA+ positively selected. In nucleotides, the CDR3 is TGCGCCAGCAGCCAAGATACACAGGGGTCCGGGAATGAGCAGTTCTTC. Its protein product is CASSQDTQGSGNEQFF.